The T cell receptor beta chain described here comes from a study of identical twins. Study-level points and caveats: There is a chance that invariant MAIT and iNKT cells partially muddied zero-insertion analyses.

Trimming took 5 bases from V and 10 from J, leaving 31 bases between them. There are 17 residues in the CDR3. The germline V gene encodes CDR1 DFQATT and CDR2 SNEGSKA (reference sequence). This clonotype was found a few times. Its antigen is currently unknown. TCRdb re-called the 5' RACE reads through MiXCR, storing one row per CDR3 protein. The repertoire has fewer than 900,000 distinct CDR3 sequences, about 20% of them found once; the top ten carry 4.3%. Healthy Caucasians alone served as donors. These data were likewise used in another study, on T cells expressing NK-cell markers.

The source is a woman aged 18-35 years in good health. Sequenced material: PBMCs. The V call is TRBV20-1, the J call TRBJ2-3; D is possibly TRBD2 (5 bases). As DNA, the CDR3 is TGCAGTGCTCCTTACGAACCTCGTGGGAGCATTGGTGGTGCGCAGTATTTT. This encodes CSAPYEPRGSIGGAQYF.